Listed below are T cell receptor beta chains from one sample, sequenced in a study of Tregs in tolerant kidney transplant recipients. TCRdb keeps only in-frame clones here, not all; method: immunoSEQ multiplex PCR. The table lists about 68,000 clones, roughly 84% of them singletons, with about 4.7% in the top ten. Source material: CD4+ T cells from blood. The source is a human donor in good health. Each CDR3 is given without its conserved first and last residue. Where a row states a size, it is once, few, many or the class of an expanded clone; other rows omit it.

v_call	clone_size	cdr3_aa
TRBV6-5	NA	ASSLQGDYGYT
TRBV15	NA	ATSRDPSRDEQY
TRBV6-5	once	ASSLAGGRDEQF
TRBV7-2	NA	ASSIVGSDGELF
TRBV27	NA	ASSSLEQNTDTQY
TRBV30	NA	ASTEQGEETQY
TRBV27	NA	ASTAGQGQNIQY
TRBV30	NA	AWRRGTQPQH
TRBV6-5	NA	ASSYLPRGSYNEQF
TRBV19	NA	ASSIDDQRGGTGRLNTEAF
TRBV2	NA	ASSEVWNTEAF
TRBV5-5	NA	ASSRFRDRANGNTIY
TRBV6-1	NA	ASSQGRGGPQH
TRBV18	NA	ASSPTDTQY
TRBV7-2	few	ASSHGQGSQPQH
TRBV7-9	NA	ASSTGQITGELF
TRBV2	NA	ADKTDQGGQRVF
TRBV6-5	NA	ASRDRRDQPQH
TRBV18	NA	ASSPRAEEKLF
TRBV11-2	few	ASGRVTGANVLT
TRBV7-2	NA	ASSLHLDIWGYT
TRBV6-5	NA	ASSYGGGGADIQY
TRBV7-6	NA	ASSSRGSEKLF
TRBV4-1	NA	ASSQGTGRTEAF
TRBV11-3	NA	ASSQDRTEQY